This T cell receptor beta chain was sequenced in a study of beta chain features in type 1 diabetes. Study-wide findings and caveats: Patients with Type 1 diabetes showed moderately but significantly shorter TCRB CDR3s in all four CD4+ subsets.

The isolated RNA, all of it, was reverse transcribed, so expressed TCRB transcripts were what got sequenced. Data came from immunoSEQ multiplex PCR; TCRdb stores just in-frame clones and leaves some out. The top ten clones hold around 0.012% of a sample with about 260,000 clones, around 22% of them seen once. As concerns this clone: Its specificity is not known.

Germline CDR1 reads SGHNT; CDR2 reads YYREEE (reference sequence). Deletions cut 4 bases from V and 1 base from J, with 8 bases between. This CDR3 has 13 amino acids. The sequence derives from a woman in her twenties or thirties with type 1 diabetes. Sequencing was carried out using naive CD4+ T cells from blood. This sequence joins TRBV5-4 and TRBJ1-1, with unresolved D. CDR3 coding DNA: TGTGCCAGCAGCCCGACATGGAACACTGAAGCTTTCTTT. It translates to CASSPTWNTEAFF. Looking up the rest from reference TRBV5-4 and TRBJ1-1 gives the full variable domain: ETGVTQSPTHLIKTRGQQVTLRCSSQSGHNTVSWYQQALGQGPQFIFQYYREEENGRGNFPPRFSGLQFPNYSSELNVNALELDDSALYLCASSPTWNTEAFFGQGTRLTVV.